In this sample, the clone carrying this T cell receptor beta chain turned up many times. What it binds is unknown. In the library, individual cDNA molecules carried attached unique molecular identifiers. Each CDR3 protein gets one entry after TCRdb re-called the 5' RACE reads with MiXCR. The table shows 70,000 to 75,000 distinct CDR3 sequences, with roughly 15% occurring only once. This entry belongs to a study of early T cells in non-severe SARS-CoV-2 infection. Study-wide results and caveats: VDJdb-based matching was biased toward anti-spike CD8 responses and missed private and CD4 specificities.

The CDR3 spans 15 residues. Trimming removed 0 bases from V and 2 bases from J, with 10 bases in between. Sequenced: whole blood. The source of this sequence is an adult who was a healthcare worker with PCR-confirmed SARS-CoV-2 infection or an uninfected control (not recorded which). The rearrangement uses TRBV12-3 or TRBV12-4 and TRBJ1-1, with D tentatively TRBD1 (5 bases). The CDR3 protein is CASSLAGGGNTEAFF. CDR3 DNA: TGTGCCAGCAGTTTAGCCGGGGGAGGAAACACTGAAGCTTTCTTT.